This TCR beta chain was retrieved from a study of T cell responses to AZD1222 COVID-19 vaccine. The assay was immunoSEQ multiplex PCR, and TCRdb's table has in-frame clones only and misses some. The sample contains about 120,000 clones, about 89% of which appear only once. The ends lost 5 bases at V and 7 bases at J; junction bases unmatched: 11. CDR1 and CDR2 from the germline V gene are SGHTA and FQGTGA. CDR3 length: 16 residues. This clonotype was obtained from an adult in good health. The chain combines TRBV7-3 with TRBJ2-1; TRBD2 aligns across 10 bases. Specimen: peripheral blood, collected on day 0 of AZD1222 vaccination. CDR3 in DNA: TGTGCCAGCAGCACACCATCTAGCGGGGGAGAAAATGAGCAGTTCTTC. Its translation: CASSTPSSGGENEQFF.